The entry below gives a single T cell receptor beta chain sequence along with its context. No antigen is known for it. Within one base of it there is no much larger clone, and no base qualities were kept. The data stem from a study of blood T cell repertoires in COVID-19 (dated by TCRdb to the early 2020s). Concerning the study at large: The collaborator samples originated in the United States, Italy and Spain and spanned the acute and convalescent phases of COVID-19. The material from the prospective study consisted of cDNA or gDNA derived from T cells, B-cell-depleted T cells, or PBMCs. Deeply sampled blood TCRbeta repertoires from subjects exposed to, actively infected with, or recovered from COVID-19 were included in the dataset. The repertoires were released in a freely available public database meant as a resource for research on the immune response to SARS-CoV-2. Samples were obtained from the ongoing ImmuneRACE study (first 160 participants) and from about 1,300 subjects provided by 6 global collaborators. The sample metadata nearly always contained a de-identified subject ID, COVID-19 status, age in years and sex. Where HLA class I and class II types were available, the types were taken from metadata supplied by the sample provider, not from assay-based typing. What the research found in general, with its limitations: How much clinical and demographic metadata was included differed by source and by participant, and the metadata was provided uncurated.

TCRbeta CDR3 regions were amplified from genomic DNA using the immunoSEQ Assay, a bias-controlled multiplex PCR. Concerning the study's data processing: Nucleated cell counts per sample were estimated from amplification of reference gene primers within the assay. To quantify the absolute abundance of each unique TCRbeta CDR3 rearrangement, sequence reads were collapsed and filtered. For each sample, productive Simpson clonality was calculated by taking the square root of Simpson's diversity index across productive rearrangements. The source is immuneACCESS, and TCRdb retained only in-frame sequences with V and J called. Part of the clones is not carried over; for the studies checked, unresolved V genes explain less than half of this, and the remainder is unexplained. V, J and clone size reflect that table, while D and trimming were determined from the DNA. Recorded for this sample are tens of thousands of clones; more than 85% of them occurred a single time. Around 3.1% of the sample is held by the ten biggest clonotypes.

From the cysteine up to the phenylalanine, the CDR3 has a length of 16 residues. This entry keeps only the CDR3 DNA: 48 bases, framed from base 1. The germline V gene (reference sequence) gives CDR1 as LNHNV and CDR2 as YYDKDF. Trimming removed 0 bases from V and 2 bases from J, leaving 11 bases between the germline ends. Collaborating institutions collected whole blood in K2EDTA tubes following their own protocols. Collaborator samples were shipped for TCRbeta analysis as frozen whole blood, isolated PBMCs, or DNA extracted from either sample type. Recombination linked TRBV15 to TRBJ2-1, and possibly TRBD1, on 6 matching bases. Material: peripheral blood. The receptor comes from an older woman with active COVID-19. The CDR3: CATSRDLGQAYNEQFF. The sequenced DNA is TGTGCCACCAGCAGAGATTTGGGACAAGCCTACAATGAGCAGTTCTTC.